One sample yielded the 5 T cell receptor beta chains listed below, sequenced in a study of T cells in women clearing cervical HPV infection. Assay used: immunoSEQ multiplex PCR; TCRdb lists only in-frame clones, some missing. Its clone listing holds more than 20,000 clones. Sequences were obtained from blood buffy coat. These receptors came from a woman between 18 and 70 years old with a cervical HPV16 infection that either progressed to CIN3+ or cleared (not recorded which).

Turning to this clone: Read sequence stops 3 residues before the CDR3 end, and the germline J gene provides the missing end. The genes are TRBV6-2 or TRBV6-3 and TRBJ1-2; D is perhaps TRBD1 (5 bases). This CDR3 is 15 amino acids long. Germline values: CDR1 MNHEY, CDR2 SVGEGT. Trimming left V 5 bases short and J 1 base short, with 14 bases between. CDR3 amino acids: CASSRPGGFNYGYTF. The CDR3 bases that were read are TGTGCCAGCAGTCGGCCGGGGGGGTTTAACTATGGC.

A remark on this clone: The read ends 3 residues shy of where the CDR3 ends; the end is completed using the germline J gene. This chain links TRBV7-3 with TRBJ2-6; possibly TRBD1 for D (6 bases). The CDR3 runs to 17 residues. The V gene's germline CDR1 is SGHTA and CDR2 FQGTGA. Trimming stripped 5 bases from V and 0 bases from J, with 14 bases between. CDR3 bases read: TGTGCCAGCAGCCCACAGGGACGTAACTCTGGGGCCAACGTC. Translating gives CASSPQGRNSGANV. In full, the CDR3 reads CASSPQGRNSGANVLTF. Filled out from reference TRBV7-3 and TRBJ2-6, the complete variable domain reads GAGVSQTPSNKVTEKGKYVELRCDPISGHTALYWYRQSLGQGPEFLIYFQGTGAADDSGLPNDRFFAVRPEGSVSTLKIQRTERGDSAVYLCASSPQGRNSGANVLTFGAGSRLTVL.

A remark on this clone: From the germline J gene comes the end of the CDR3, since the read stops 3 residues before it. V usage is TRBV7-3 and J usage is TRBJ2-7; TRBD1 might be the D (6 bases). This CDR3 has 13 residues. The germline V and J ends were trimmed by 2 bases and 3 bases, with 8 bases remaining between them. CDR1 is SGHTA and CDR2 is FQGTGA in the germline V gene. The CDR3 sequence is CASSLWDNYEQYF. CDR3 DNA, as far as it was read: TGTGCCAGCAGCTTATGGGACAACTACGAG.

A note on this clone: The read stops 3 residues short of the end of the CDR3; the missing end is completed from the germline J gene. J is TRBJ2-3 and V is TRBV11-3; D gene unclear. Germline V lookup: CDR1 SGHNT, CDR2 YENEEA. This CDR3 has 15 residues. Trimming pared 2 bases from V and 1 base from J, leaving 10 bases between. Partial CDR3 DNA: TGTGCCAGCAGCTTATTCGGTACAGGCACAGATACG. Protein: CASSLFGTGTDT. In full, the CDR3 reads CASSLFGTGTDTQYF.

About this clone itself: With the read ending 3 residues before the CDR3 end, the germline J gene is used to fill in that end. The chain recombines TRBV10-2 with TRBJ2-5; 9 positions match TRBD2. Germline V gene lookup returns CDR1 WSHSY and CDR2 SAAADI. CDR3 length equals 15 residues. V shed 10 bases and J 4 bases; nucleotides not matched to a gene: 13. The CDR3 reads CATGRRGGPTETQYF. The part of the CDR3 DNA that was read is TGCGCCACGGGGCGGCGGGGGGGCCCTACAGAGACC.